The 17 T cell receptor beta chains given below trace back to one sample, sequenced in a study of T cells in localized non-small cell lung cancer. Generated by immunoSEQ multiplex PCR, the TCRdb table keeps only in-frame clones and is missing some. The repertoire includes tens of thousands of clones, 84% of them detected once, and under 3.5% sits in the top ten. The sequenced sample was peripheral blood, obtained before any cancer treatment. These receptors were obtained from a man aged 40 to 70 with stage I lung adenocarcinoma.

This clone was counted between two and nine times. The chain carries TRBV27 and TRBJ2-1, with TRBD2 matching over 14 bases. The V segment lost 5 bases and the J segment 9 bases; nucleotides outside the gene matches: 6. Germline values: CDR1 MNHEY, CDR2 SMNVEV (reference sequence). The CDR3 has 15 residues. The CDR3, as DNA: TGTGCCAGCAGTCCGACTAGCGGGGGGGCCCGTGAGCAGTTCTTC. Translating it yields CASSPTSGGAREQFF.

The chain employs TRBV29-1 and TRBJ2-1, with D hard to call. CDR3 length: 11 amino acids. Germline V gene data show CDR1 as SQVTM and CDR2 as ANQGSEA. Trimming left V 5 bases short and J 11 bases short, with 13 bases between. CDR3 region: CSVSSSTKQFF. DNA for the CDR3: TGCAGCGTTTCCTCCTCGACAAAGCAGTTCTTC.

This clone appeared once. V gene TRBV5-6 combines with J gene TRBJ2-3, with 7 bases matching TRBD2. CDR3 size: 16 residues. Germline assignment: CDR1 SGHDT and CDR2 YYEEEE. V lost 0 bases and J lost 3; bases outside the gene matches: 7. In DNA form, the CDR3 reads TGTGCCAGCAGCTTGGAACCGGGACTACAGACAGATACGCAGTATTTT. It yields the protein CASSLEPGLQTDTQYF. Together with reference TRBV5-6 and TRBJ2-3, the CDR3 gives the full variable domain: DAGVTQSPTHLIKTRGQQVTLRCSPKSGHDTVSWYQQALGQGPQFIFQYYEEEERQRGNFPDRFSGHQFPNYSSELNVNALLLGDSALYLCASSLEPGLQTDTQYFGPGTRLTVL.

The rearrangement links TRBV27 to TRBJ1-1; TRBD1 is a possible D gene (6 bases). Germline loops: CDR1 MNHEY, CDR2 SMNVEV (reference sequence). This CDR3 is 14 amino acids long. With 7 bases removed from V and 4 bases from J, the gap between germline ends came to 16 bases. The DNA of the CDR3 is TGTGCCAGCATGCCAAACAGGGATCCCACTGAAGCTTTCTTT. As protein: CASMPNRDPTEAFF.

The genes are TRBV7-9 and TRBJ1-1, with D unresolved. This CDR3 region has 12 residues. Germline V gene lookup returns CDR1 SEHNR and CDR2 FQNEAQ (reference sequence). V was pared by 5 bases and J by 6 bases, with 10 bases between. The DNA of the CDR3 is TGTGCCAGCAGCCCTCCCGGGTCTGAAGCTTTCTTT. This sequence encodes CASSPPGSEAFF.

The genes are TRBV7-9 and TRBJ2-3; 7 bases fit TRBD1. CDR1 is SEHNR, CDR2 FQNEAQ, per germline (reference sequence). V shed 5 bases, J shed 3 bases, and the junction held 14 bases outside the gene matches. The CDR3 covers 17 residues. The DNA of the CDR3 is TGTGCCAGCAGCCTCTTGGGGAGCAGGGGGAGAACAGATACGCAGTATTTT. Protein product: CASSLLGSRGRTDTQYF.

The chain links TRBV28 to TRBJ1-1, with a possible D match to TRBD1 (6 bases). V lost 0 bases, J lost 7 bases, and 6 bases lay in between. CDR3 length equals 12 residues. Germline CDR1 and CDR2: MDHEN and SYDVKM. CDR3 sequence: CASSLWTGEAFF. CDR3 DNA: TGTGCCAGCAGTTTATGGACAGGTGAAGCTTTCTTT.

This clone was counted only a few times. The gene calls are TRBV5-4 and TRBJ1-6; 8 nucleotides line up with TRBD1. The germline CDR1 and CDR2 sequences are SGHNT and YYREEE (reference sequence). The CDR3 runs 15 residues. V dropped 4 bases and J dropped 9; count of bases not matched to a gene: 9. The CDR3 region has the DNA TGTGCCAGCAGCCAAAAGACAGGGGCGGGTTCACCCCTCCACTTT. Protein sequence: CASSQKTGAGSPLHF.

The chain is built from TRBV28 and TRBJ2-1; 8 bases align to TRBD1. There are 15 residues in the CDR3. Germline V gene sequence: CDR1 MDHEN, CDR2 SYDVKM. Losses at the gene ends were 3 bases for V and 5 bases for J; bases not matched to a gene: 6. The CDR3 nucleotides are TGTGCCAGCAGTTTTCCGGGACAGGCTCACAATGAGCAGTTCTTC. As protein: CASSFPGQAHNEQFF.

This clone was counted between two and nine times. V usage is TRBV13 and J usage is TRBJ1-6; D possibly corresponds to TRBD1 (5 bases). This CDR3 is built from 15 residues. Deletions cut 3 bases from V and 5 bases from J, with 11 bases between. Germline V lookup: CDR1 PRHDT, CDR2 FYEKMQ (reference sequence). CDR3 coding DNA: TGTGCCAGCAGCTTTCAGGGACGGGATAATTCACCCCTCCACTTT. This codes for CASSFQGRDNSPLHF.

The J gene is TRBJ1-3, the V gene TRBV30; TRBD1 is a possible D gene (5 bases). The CDR3 is 13 amino acids. Trimming removed 8 bases at V and 5 bases at J, with 16 bases between. The germline gives CDR1 GTSNPN, CDR2 SVGIG (reference sequence). The CDR3 nucleotides read TGTGCCCGGACCGTGGCAGGGAGAAACACCATATATTTT. It encodes CARTVAGRNTIYF.

This clone was counted between two and nine times. This chain uses TRBV5-5 with TRBJ2-7; maybe TRBD2 (6 bases). The CDR3 runs to 13 residues. Germline V CDR1 and CDR2: SGHKS, YYEKEE (reference sequence). V was clipped by 2 bases and J by 6 bases, with 12 bases between them. CDR3 DNA sequence: TGTGCCAGCAGCTTCGGGAGTACTAGCGAGCAGTACTTC. It translates to CASSFGSTSEQYF.

J is TRBJ2-3 and V is TRBV7-2; 14 nucleotides agree with TRBD2. V shed 5 bases and J 5 bases; nucleotides not matched to a gene: 6. The V gene's germline CDR1 is SGHTA and CDR2 FQGNSA. The CDR3 covers 16 residues. The CDR3 reads CASSPGTSGSRDTQYF. In nucleotides, the CDR3 is TGTGCCAGCAGCCCAGGGACTAGCGGGAGTAGAGATACGCAGTATTTT.

The chain carries TRBV5-6 and TRBJ1-1; possibly TRBD1 for D (6 bases). Germline CDR1 reads SGHDT; CDR2 reads YYEEEE. This CDR3 contains 16 residues. Deletions cut 0 bases from V and 1 base from J, with 13 bases between. CDR3 amino acids: CASSLVRGRENTEAFF. CDR3 in DNA: TGTGCCAGCAGCTTGGTCAGGGGCAGGGAGAACACTGAAGCTTTCTTT.

DNA for the CDR3: TGTGCCAGTAGCAACCTCGGTTTGGGGGGAACCTTTATCTATGGCTACACCTTC. This codes for CASSNLGLGGTFIYGYTF. This chain joins TRBV19 and TRBJ1-2; tentative D call: TRBD1 (5 bases). Trimming shortened V by 6 bases and J by 4 bases, and 27 bases separated the two germline ends. The germline V gene has CDR1 LNHDA and CDR2 SQIVND (reference sequence). CDR3 length equals 18 residues.

J is TRBJ2-7 and V is TRBV7-6; a weak D match, TRBD2 (6 bases). The CDR3 is 14 amino acids. CDR1 is SGHVS and CDR2 is FNYEAQ in the germline V gene. V was pared by 1 base and J by 0 bases, with 7 bases between. The CDR3 here is CASSLGGDSYEQYF. In DNA, the CDR3 is TGTGCCAGCAGCTTAGGCGGGGACTCCTACGAGCAGTACTTC.

The gene calls are TRBV4-2 and TRBJ1-3; D gene uncertain. The CDR3 is 15 amino acids. Trimming shortened V by 0 bases and J by 4 bases, and 10 bases separated the two germline ends. CDR1 is LGHNA and CDR2 is YNFKEQ in the germline V gene. The CDR3: CASSQDPGEGNTIYF. CDR3 nucleotide sequence: TGTGCCAGCAGCCAAGATCCCGGGGAAGGAAACACCATATATTTT.